Below, 20 T cell receptor beta chains from the same sample are listed, as sequenced in a study of regulatory T cells in long-lasting Graves disease. Time point given: persistent/refractory GD, antithyroid drugs over 5 years with positive TRAb. Making the TCR library involved RNA that had been extracted from PBMCs. The authors built TCR beta libraries using iRepertoire HTBI primers and Arm-PCR of CDR3 regions. From the multiplex PCR reads, TCRdb called clonotypes with MiXCR, one entry per CDR3 protein. The table records about 470,000 distinct CDR3 sequences, less than 25% of them present only once. The sample here was peripheral blood mononuclear cells (PBMCs), taken when the disease was refractory, from a patient treated with antithyroid drugs. These receptors were collected from a female donor with Graves disease.

At least ten counts were recorded for this clonotype. The gene calls are TRBV28 and TRBJ2-7, with a weak D call TRBD1 (5 bases). The germline V gene encodes CDR1 MDHEN and CDR2 SYDVKM. The CDR3 has 13 amino acids. The V end was cut by 6 bases, the J end by 5 bases, with 14 bases between. CDR3 loop: CASSLDDSNEQYF. CDR3 in DNA: TGTGCCAGCAGCCTGGACGACAGTAACGAGCAGTACTTC.

The chain is built from TRBV28 and TRBJ2-1; 8 bases map to TRBD2. CDR1 and CDR2 (germline): MDHEN, SYDVKM. J gave up 7 bases and V 7 bases, and 12 bases lay outside the gene matches. The CDR3 runs 15 residues. The CDR3 nucleotides read TGTGCCAGCACTCCGGGAGGGAGTAACAGGAATGAGCAGTTCTTC. This codes for CASTPGGSNRNEQFF.

This clonotype was detected many times. The gene calls are TRBV27 and TRBJ1-2; 7 nucleotides agree with TRBD1. Germline V gene sequence: CDR1 MNHEY, CDR2 SMNVEV (reference sequence). V lost 5 bases to trimming and J lost 3 bases; unmatched junction nucleotides: 9. The CDR3 is 15 amino acids. Written as DNA, the CDR3 is TGTGCCAGCAGTACCTGGGACAGTCCTCACTATGGCTACACCTTC. It yields the protein CASSTWDSPHYGYTF.

This chain links TRBV9 with TRBJ2-2, with D unclear. The CDR3 has 14 amino acids. Germline values: CDR1 SGDLS, CDR2 YYNGEE. Trimming removed 1 base from V and 4 bases from J, with 8 bases in between. The CDR3 DNA follows: TGTGCCAGCAGCGTATCTTGGGGCACCGGGGAGCTGTTTTTT. This sequence encodes CASSVSWGTGELFF.

This clonotype was recorded a few times. The chain employs TRBV5-1 and TRBJ1-2; D remains ambiguous. V lost 1 base, J lost 3 bases, and 10 bases lay in between. CDR1 is SGHRS, CDR2 YFSETQ, per germline. CDR3 length: 14 amino acids. DNA for the CDR3: TGCGCCAGCAGCTTGAGGTTAGGAGACTATGGCTACACCTTC. Encoded protein: CASSLRLGDYGYTF.

The gene calls are TRBV6-1 and TRBJ1-2, with D uncertain. The CDR3 contains 16 residues. The germline CDR1 and CDR2 sequences are MNHNS and SASEGT. The germline V and J ends were trimmed by 6 bases and 2 bases, with 19 bases remaining between them. The CDR3 spells CASRLGLWESNYGYTF. CDR3 nucleotides: TGTGCCAGCAGACTAGGATTGTGGGAATCCAACTATGGCTACACCTTC.

This clonotype was detected once. The chain is built from TRBV19 and TRBJ1-1, with unresolved D. Germline CDR1 is LNHDA and CDR2 is SQIVND (reference sequence). The CDR3 length is 15 residues. V was shortened by 3 bases and J by 4 bases, with 15 bases between the two germline ends. The CDR3 is CASSIGLGSGTEAFF. In nucleotides, the CDR3 is TGTGCCAGTAGTATCGGCCTGGGGAGCGGCACTGAAGCTTTCTTT. Using reference TRBV19 and TRBJ1-1 for the parts outside the CDR3, the full variable domain is DGGITQSPKYLFRKEGQNVTLSCEQNLNHDAMYWYRQDPGQGLRLIYYSQIVNDFQKGDIAEGYSVSREKKESFPLTVTSAQKNPTAFYLCASSIGLGSGTEAFFGQGTRLTVV.

The sample holds one count of this clonotype. The V and J genes are TRBV28 and TRBJ2-3; possible D gene TRBD2, 6 bases. Deletions cut 5 bases from V and 1 base from J, with 16 bases between. There are 16 residues in the CDR3. The germline V gene encodes CDR1 MDHEN and CDR2 SYDVKM. CDR3 sequence reads: CASSMGLLSGTDTQYF. CDR3 in DNA: TGTGCCAGCAGTATGGGACTTCTTAGCGGCACAGATACGCAGTATTTT.

This clonotype was seen a few times. In nucleotides, the CDR3 is TGTGCCAGCAGTGAAGAGCGCACGGAACCCTACGAGCAGTACTTC. The encoded protein is CASSEERTEPYEQYF. The chain carries TRBV6-1 and TRBJ2-7, with D unclear. Trimming left V 1 base short and J 2 bases short, with 12 bases between. This CDR3 has 15 amino acids. CDR1 MNHNS and CDR2 SASEGT come from the germline V gene.

This chain links TRBV6-1 with TRBJ1-5, with unresolved D. The germline V gene has CDR1 MNHNS and CDR2 SASEGT. The length of the CDR3 is 15 residues. Trimming took off 5 bases at V and 0 bases at J, with 11 bases between the two ends. CDR3 coding DNA: TGTGCCAGCAGTACGGTTCCCCTTAGCAATCAGCCCCAGCATTTT. Protein: CASSTVPLSNQPQHF.

This clonotype occurred many times. This sequence joins TRBV11-1 and TRBJ2-4, with 7 bases aligning to TRBD1. V was pared by 3 bases and J by 4 bases, with 3 bases of the junction left unmatched. This CDR3 contains 14 residues. CDR1 and CDR2 from the germline V gene are SGHAT and FQDESV (reference sequence). CDR3 DNA sequence: TGTGCCAGCAGCTTCGGGACAGATAAAAACATTCAGTACTTC. Translated, it gives CASSFGTDKNIQYF. The full variable domain, its missing parts supplied by reference TRBV11-1 and TRBJ2-4, is EAEVAQSPRYKITEKSQAVAFWCDPISGHATLYWYRQILGQGPELLVQFQDESVVDDSQLPKDRFSAERLKGVDSTLKIQPAELGDSAMYLCASSFGTDKNIQYFGAGTRLSVL.

CDR3 sequence (DNA): TGTGCCACTAGGGACCGCGCTAACTATGGCTACACCTTC. Translated: CATRDRANYGYTF. The chain joins TRBV19 to TRBJ1-2; perhaps TRBD1 as D (5 bases). With 10 bases removed from V and 0 bases from J, the gap between germline ends came to 12 bases. The CDR3 runs 13 residues. Germline-derived CDR1 and CDR2 are LNHDA and SQIVND (reference sequence).

Regarding this clonotype: This may be a read error, as it is one base from a much larger clone. The genes are TRBV5-5 and TRBJ1-5; D uncertain. Germline lookup yields CDR1 SGHKS and CDR2 YYEKEE (reference sequence). This CDR3 is 15 amino acids long. CDR3 region: CASSLGTTRNQLQHF. CDR3 in DNA: TGTGCCAGCAGCTTGGGGACGACCCGCAATCAGCTCCAGCATTTT. The variable domain in full, with the rest retrieved from reference TRBV5-5 and TRBJ1-5, is DAGVTQSPTHLIKTRGQQVTLRCSPISGHKSVSWYQQVLGQGPQFIFQYYEKEERGRGNFPDRFSARQFPNYSSELNVNALLLGDSALYLCASSLGTTRNQLQHFGDGTRLSIL.

The rearrangement uses TRBV29-1 and TRBJ1-1; unclear D gene. CDR1 is SQVTM, CDR2 ANQGSEA, per germline. Trimming removed 6 bases at V and 7 bases at J, with 15 bases between. This CDR3 region has 12 residues. The CDR3 DNA reads as TGCAGCGTGTCACAATACCGTGATGAAGCTTTCTTT. This gives the protein CSVSQYRDEAFF.

This clonotype was seen a few times. J is TRBJ1-1 and V is TRBV7-9; perhaps TRBD1 as D (5 bases). The CDR3 runs 15 residues. Trimming removed 4 bases at V and 4 bases at J, with 16 bases between. Germline CDR1 is SEHNR and CDR2 is FQNEAQ (reference sequence). This chain's CDR3 is CASSSRGEWVTEAFF. CDR3 DNA sequence: TGTGCCAGCAGCTCCCGGGGGGAGTGGGTCACTGAAGCTTTCTTT.

Many counts were recorded for this clonotype. The rearrangement links TRBV18 to TRBJ2-2, with a tentative D call TRBD2 (5 bases). The CDR3 is 16 residues long. Germline values: CDR1 KGHSH, CDR2 LQKENI. V shed 3 bases and J shed 3 bases, with 14 bases lying between them. CDR3 sequence: CASSPNREGYTGELFF. CDR3 DNA: TGTGCCAGCTCACCCAACCGAGAGGGTTACACCGGGGAGCTGTTTTTT.

This clonotype was found many times. The chain recombines TRBV28 with TRBJ1-4; D is unclear. Germline CDR1 is MDHEN and CDR2 is SYDVKM. Trimming cost V 4 bases and J 5 bases, with 5 bases left between them. This CDR3 region has 12 residues. This CDR3 is CASSWSNEKLFF. The CDR3 nucleotides are TGTGCCAGCAGTTGGTCAAATGAAAAACTGTTTTTT.

This clonotype came up a few times. The chain combines TRBV7-7 with TRBJ2-2; D may be TRBD1 or TRBD2 (6 bases each). In germline, CDR1 is SSHAT, CDR2 FNYEAQ (reference sequence). There are 15 residues in the CDR3. In DNA, the CDR3 is TGTGCTAGCTTTTCGGGAGTGGGACAAGTCGGGGAGCTGTTTTTT. This translates into CASFSGVGQVGELFF. Drawing the rest from reference TRBV7-7 and TRBJ2-2, the complete variable domain is GAGVSQSPRYKVTKRGQDVTLRCDPISSHATLYWYQQALGQGPEFLTYFNYEAQPDKSGLPSDRFSAERPEGSISTLTIQRTEQRDSAMYRCASFSGVGQVGELFFGEGSRLTVL.

A few counts support this clonotype. The chain links TRBV7-9 to TRBJ1-4; D unclear. The CDR3 runs to 12 residues. The V end was cut by 10 bases, the J end by 7 bases, with 13 bases between. CDR1 and CDR2 (germline): SEHNR, FQNEAQ (reference sequence). CDR3 coding DNA: TGTGCCATCCGAACCCGGGCTGAAAAACTGTTTTTT. The encoded protein is CAIRTRAEKLFF.

The rearrangement links TRBV20-1 to TRBJ2-3; 12 bases are a match to TRBD2. V dropped 5 bases and J dropped 0; count of bases not matched to a gene: 6. The CDR3 is 16 amino acids. Looked up from germline, CDR1 is DFQATT and CDR2 is SNEGSKA (reference sequence). The CDR3 nucleotides read TGCAGTGCTGGCGGGACTAGCGGGCCCAGCACAGATACGCAGTATTTT. This codes for CSAGGTSGPSTDTQYF.